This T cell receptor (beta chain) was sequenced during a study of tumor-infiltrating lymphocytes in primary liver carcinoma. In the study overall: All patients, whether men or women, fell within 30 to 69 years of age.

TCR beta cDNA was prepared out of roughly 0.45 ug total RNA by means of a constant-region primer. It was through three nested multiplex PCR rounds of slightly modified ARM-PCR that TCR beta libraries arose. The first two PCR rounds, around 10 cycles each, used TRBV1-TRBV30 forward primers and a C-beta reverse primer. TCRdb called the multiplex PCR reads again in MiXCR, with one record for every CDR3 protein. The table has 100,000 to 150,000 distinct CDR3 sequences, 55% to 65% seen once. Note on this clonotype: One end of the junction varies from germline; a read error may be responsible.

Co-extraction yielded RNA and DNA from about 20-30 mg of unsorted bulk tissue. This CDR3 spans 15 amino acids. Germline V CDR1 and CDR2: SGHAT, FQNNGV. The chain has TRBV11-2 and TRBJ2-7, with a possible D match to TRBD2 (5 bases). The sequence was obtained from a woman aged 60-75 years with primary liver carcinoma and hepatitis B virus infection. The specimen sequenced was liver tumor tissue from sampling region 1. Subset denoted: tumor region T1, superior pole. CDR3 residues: CDSSSPTSGSYEQYF. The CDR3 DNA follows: TGTGACAGCAGCTCCCCCACTAGTGGGTCCTACGAGCAGTACTTC.